Reported below is one T cell receptor beta chain. Its antigen is currently unknown. V shed 4 bases and J shed 4 bases, with 9 bases lying between them. CDR1 and CDR2 from the germline V gene are GTSNPN and SVGIG (reference sequence). This CDR3 region has 12 residues. The data derive from a study of cytomegalovirus exposure and HLA in healthy donors. Across the whole study: Ancestry clustering placed roughly four fifths of around 400 genotyped donors in the Caucasian-associated cluster.

Both 60 Vbeta primers and 13 Jbeta primers went into the PCR. Using immunoSEQ multiplex PCR, the repertoire was profiled, and TCRdb retains in-frame clones only, with some absent. The data show about 170,000 clones, 65% to 80% seen once. Broader study findings: Common viral pathogens seemed, in a later analysis, to connect with several of the most significant clusters. In vitro confirmation showed three CMV-associated chains to be CMV antigen specific. TCR beta V- and J-gene trimming, according to a later analysis, was linked to a missense DCLRE1C variant.

This receptor was taken from a woman aged 50 to 60 in good health and CMV-seropositive. The sample consisted of PBMCs. V is TRBV30 and J is TRBJ2-3; D gene unclear. The CDR3 DNA follows: TGTGCCTGGATCACTATAGCAGATACGCAGTATTTT. It is translated as CAWITIADTQYF.